These 2 T cell receptor beta chains came from one sample sequenced in a study of cytomegalovirus exposure and HLA in healthy donors. PCR involved 60 Vbeta and 13 Jbeta primers. Assay used: immunoSEQ multiplex PCR; TCRdb lists only in-frame clones, some missing. Among some 190,000 clones, 65% to 85% were seen once, and the ten largest hold about 1.5%. The sequencing sample was made of PBMCs. These receptors all come from a woman under 30 in good health and CMV-seronegative.

The table lists this clone with a few counts. V and J are TRBV7-6 and TRBJ1-1, with 8 positions matching TRBD1. This CDR3 is 14 amino acids long. With 5 bases clipped from V and 4 bases from J, the junction kept 6 bases outside the gene matches. From germline, CDR1 is SGHVS and CDR2 FNYEAQ. The CDR3 loop is CASSPGGGSTEAFF. The CDR3 region has the DNA TGTGCCAGCAGCCCAGGGGGCGGGAGCACTGAAGCTTTCTTT.

The chain combines TRBV6-4 with TRBJ2-2; D might be TRBD1 (6 bases). The CDR3 covers 15 residues. Germline V gives CDR1 MRHNA, CDR2 SNTAGT. V lost 6 bases and J lost 6, with 17 bases in between. CDR3 sequence reads: CASSQRQGTAGELFF. CDR3 DNA sequence: TGTGCCAGCAGCCAACGGCAGGGGACGGCCGGGGAGCTGTTTTTT.